The source of this T cell receptor (beta chain) is a study of cytomegalovirus exposure and HLA in healthy donors. Study context: Of 300 to 500 genotyped donors, 81% grouped in the Caucasian-associated ancestry cluster. The study's findings and limits: Later on, an analysis found that several of the most significant clusters appeared to be linked to common viral pathogens, which included parvovirus B19. An analysis done earlier found most TCR beta V segments productive about 90% or about 30% of the time.

Comments on this clone: The antigen is undetermined.

Germline assignment: CDR1 MNHNY and CDR2 SVGAGI (reference sequence). Trimming cost V 6 bases and J 6 bases; bases outside gene matches: 3. CDR3 length: 13 amino acids. PCR amplification relied on 60 Vbeta primers (plus 13 Jbeta primers). Libraries were prepared by immunoSEQ multiplex PCR; TCRdb keeps only in-frame clonotypes and omits some of them. The sample has fewer than 150,000 clones; roughly 70% are singletons. V gene TRBV6-6 combines with J gene TRBJ1-2, with TRBD1 matching 11 bases. Sequences were obtained from PBMCs. This clonotype was sampled from a woman between 40 and 55 years old in good health and CMV-seronegative. The CDR3 here is CASSWTGGDGYTF. In DNA form, the CDR3 reads TGTGCCAGCAGCTGGACAGGGGGCGATGGCTACACCTTC.